This T cell receptor beta chain was identified during a study of cytomegalovirus exposure and HLA in healthy donors. Study-level points and caveats: Some TCR beta chains (roughly 150 of them) were listed as cytomegalovirus-associated. For most TCR sequences rarity was the rule, although some public TCRs occurred in many donors. Reports credit the classifier with highly specific, highly sensitive diagnosis of cytomegalovirus status. One later analysis, an examination of the 100 to 150 validation repertoires, found that first-cohort TCR clusters tended to co-occur in them.

Produced via immunoSEQ multiplex PCR; TCRdb's table is partial and in-frame only. This table has roughly 150,000 clones, approximately 91% appearing once. Turning to this clone: Its cognate antigen is unknown.

Germline assignment: CDR1 SQVTM and CDR2 ANQGSEA. The CDR3 contains 13 residues. Trimming took 7 bases from V and 7 from J; bases not matched to a gene: 9. This chain links TRBV29-1 with TRBJ2-7, with 11 bases that match TRBD1. Sequenced input: PBMCs. The TCR was taken from a man aged 18 to 29 in good health and CMV-seronegative. The CDR3 region is CSAGSGTGGEQYF. Written as DNA, the CDR3 is TGCAGCGCCGGGTCCGGGACAGGGGGAGAGCAGTACTTC.